Listed below are T cell receptor beta chains from one sample, sequenced in a study of blood T cell repertoires in COVID-19. This table comes from immunoSEQ multiplex PCR, and its TCRdb copy is limited to in-frame clones, with some not included. The data contain roughly 90,000 clones, approximately 88% of them singletons. Specimen: peripheral blood. The receptors come from a woman of 80 years or more with active or convalescent COVID-19. Both conserved end residues are part of each CDR3. Each record gives: D gene, V gene, clone size, J gene, CDR3 protein, CDR3 DNA. The D gene is left open where the match is weak. Clone size, where shown, is once, few, many, or a class for clones that have expanded.

>.|TRBV6-6|.|TRBJ2-2
CATTGTTNTGELFF
TGTGCCACCACCGGGACAACGAACACCGGGGAGCTGTTTTTT
>TRBD1|TRBV28|.|TRBJ1-4
CASSPPGGTNEKLFF
TGTGCCAGCAGTCCCCCAGGGGGTACTAATGAAAAACTGTTTTTT
>.|TRBV6-4|few|TRBJ1-6
CASSVEGGNSPLHF
TGTGCCAGCAGTGTGGAGGGAGGTAATTCACCCCTCCACTTT
>TRBD1|TRBV5-1|once|TRBJ1-1
CASRQDRVRVWSRSNTEAFF
TGCGCCAGCAGACAAGACAGGGTACGGGTTTGGTCCAGGTCGAACACTGAAGCTTTCTTT
>.|TRBV19|.|TRBJ1-2
CASSVRINYGYTF
TGTGCCAGTAGTGTCAGGATTAACTATGGCTACACCTTC
>.|TRBV2|.|TRBJ1-1
CASSEDPSSGGAFF
TGTGCCAGCAGTGAAGACCCCTCCTCAGGTGGGGCTTTCTTT
>.|TRBV5-1|once|TRBJ2-7
CASSDTLKPYEQYF
TGCGCCAGCAGCGACACCCTGAAGCCCTACGAGCAGTACTTC
>.|TRBV7-6|.|TRBJ1-5
CASSLDLSQPQHF
TGTGCCAGCAGCTTAGACTTAAGTCAGCCCCAGCATTTT
>TRBD1|TRBV11-2|.|TRBJ1-4
CASLEGQGFSANEKLFF
TGTGCCAGCCTCGAAGGACAGGGCTTTTCGGCTAATGAAAAACTGTTTTTT
>.|TRBV6-1|.|TRBJ1-5
CASSDRNNQPQHF
TGTGCCAGCAGTGACAGGAACAATCAGCCCCAGCATTTT
>TRBD1|TRBV7-9|few|TRBJ1-6
CASSLAWGQPATLHF
TGTGCCAGCAGCTTAGCGTGGGGACAGCCCGCCACCCTCCACTTT
>TRBD2|TRBV9|.|TRBJ2-3
CASSVTSGWVDTQYF
TGTGCCAGCAGCGTAACTAGCGGGTGGGTGGATACGCAGTATTTT
>.|TRBV6-2/TRBV6-3|.|TRBJ2-7
CASSYGRGYEQYF
TGTGCCAGCAGTTATGGCAGGGGCTACGAGCAGTACTTC
>.|TRBV3-1/TRBV3-2|.|TRBJ1-5
CASSQEIRGPQHF
TGTGCCAGCAGCCAAGAAATACGGGGGCCCCAGCATTTT
>TRBD1|TRBV25-1|.|TRBJ1-3
CASSGNWQGASGNTIYF
TGTGCCAGCAGTGGGAATTGGCAGGGGGCTTCTGGAAACACCATATATTTT